This is a list of T cell receptor beta chains from one sample in a study of control samples from healthy donors and cancer patients. This table comes from immunoSEQ multiplex PCR, and its TCRdb copy is limited to in-frame clones, with some not included. The sample lists 96,000 or so clones, over 85% occurring once. The sample comprised blood. Receptors were obtained from a man in his late teens or twenties in good health. The CDR3 runs from the conserved cysteine through the conserved F or W. The D gene is left open where the match is weak. The size entry is marked missing in some rows and otherwise reads once, few, many or a size class.

V,size,J,D,DNA,CDR3
TRBV19,.,TRBJ2-1,.,TGTGCCAGTAGTATCCCGGACAGAATGGCAGAGCAGTTCTTC,CASSIPDRMAEQFF
TRBV3-1/TRBV3-2,.,TRBJ2-5,TRBD2,TGTGCCAGCAGTCACGGACTAGCGGGGGGCTACGAGGGAGGGCAAGAGACCCAGTACTTC,CASSHGLAGGYEGGQETQYF
TRBV6-6,.,TRBJ2-2,.,TGTGCCAGCAGTTACTCGTTTGTAACCTCCGGGGAGCTGTTTTTT,CASSYSFVTSGELFF
TRBV4-3,.,TRBJ2-4,.,TGCGCCAGCAGCCGCACTCCGGGCCCCATAGCCAAAAACATTCAGTACTTC,CASSRTPGPIAKNIQYF
TRBV5-5,.,TRBJ2-6,.,TGTGCCAGCAGCTTGAGGTCTGGGGCCAACGTCCTGACTTTC,CASSLRSGANVLTF
TRBV5-6,.,TRBJ1-1,.,TGTGCCAGCAGCCCCGGACCTACTCCTGAAGCTTTCTTT,CASSPGPTPEAFF
TRBV28,.,TRBJ2-5,.,TGTGCCAGCAGCCCGCTGGAGGGGCAGGAAGAGACCCAGTACTTC,CASSPLEGQEETQYF
TRBV2,.,TRBJ2-3,.,TGTGCCAGCATCCCGGGGAGGACCCCTAGCACAGATACGCAGTATTTT,CASIPGRTPSTDTQYF
TRBV11-2,.,TRBJ2-7,.,TGTGCCAGCAGCCTGCCTCGGACGTTCGTCTACGAGCAGTACTTC,CASSLPRTFVYEQYF
TRBV19,.,TRBJ1-6,TRBD1,TGTGCCAGTAGTCCTACAGGGGTCGGGAATTCACCCCTCCACTTT,CASSPTGVGNSPLHF
TRBV14,once,TRBJ1-2,TRBD1,TGTGCCAGCAGCCAAGTTAGTCCGGGACAGGGCGTTTGTGACTATGGCTACACCTTC,CASSQVSPGQGVCDYGYTF
TRBV3-1/TRBV3-2,.,TRBJ2-3,.,TGTGCCAGCAGCGCCCTAGGGGTGGGGGGCCGCACAGATACGCAGTATTTT,CASSALGVGGRTDTQYF
TRBV7-9,once,TRBJ2-2,TRBD1,TGTGCCAGCAGCCCAATTAGGACAGGGGGGACCGGGGAGCTGTTTTTT,CASSPIRTGGTGELFF
TRBV6-2/TRBV6-3,few,TRBJ1-2,.,TGTGCCAGCAGTTCCTCGGGGGGGAACTACTATGGCTACACCTTC,CASSSSGGNYYGYTF
TRBV4-1,.,TRBJ1-6,.,TGCGCCAGCAGCCAAAGGGGTTCCCATTCACCCCTCCACTTT,CASSQRGSHSPLHF
TRBV2,.,TRBJ1-1,.,TGTGCCAGCAGTGAGGGGGGCCCGGATACTGAAGCTTTCTTT,CASSEGGPDTEAFF
TRBV20-1,.,TRBJ2-1,TRBD2,TGCAGTGCTAGTACTAGCGGGCGTAGCTCCTACAATGAGCAGTTCTTC,CSASTSGRSSYNEQFF
TRBV6-5,.,TRBJ2-7,TRBD1,TGTGCCAGCAGTACGGGACAGAACTACGAGCAGTACTTC,CASSTGQNYEQYF